The 10 T cell receptor beta chains reported below all come from one sample, sequenced in a study of T cell responses to AZD1222 COVID-19 vaccine. Profiling relied on immunoSEQ multiplex PCR, and the TCRdb table lists in-frame clones only, not all of them. The table lists 150,000 or so clones, 90% to 95% of them singletons. Material: peripheral blood, obtained 28 days after the second AZD1222 dose. Receptors originate from an adult who received the AZD1222 COVID-19 vaccine.

The chain employs TRBV14 and TRBJ2-7; maybe TRBD2 (5 bases). The CDR3 is 15 residues long. Germline CDR1 reads SGHDN; CDR2 reads FVKESK. Trimming cost V 1 base and J 7 bases, with 17 bases left between them. The CDR3 DNA is TGTGCCAGCAGCCAAGGGGCGGGTTCTCTACGGGAGCAGTACTTC. The encoded protein is CASSQGAGSLREQYF.

The J gene is TRBJ1-4, the V gene TRBV28, with D unclear. The germline V gene has CDR1 MDHEN and CDR2 SYDVKM. This CDR3 comprises 14 residues. The germline V and J ends were trimmed by 8 bases and 5 bases, with 15 bases remaining between them. The CDR3 coding sequence is TGTGCCAGCGCGGTCGGACCGAGAAATGAAAAACTGTTTTTT. Residues: CASAVGPRNEKLFF. Using reference TRBV28 and TRBJ1-4 for the parts outside the CDR3, the full variable domain is DVKVTQSSRYLVKRTGEKVFLECVQDMDHENMFWYRQDPGLGLRLIYFSYDVKMKEKGDIPEGYSVSREKKERFSLILESASTNQTSMYLCASAVGPRNEKLFFGSGTQLSVL.

The chain carries TRBV5-4 and TRBJ1-1; a weak D match, TRBD1 (6 bases). CDR1 and CDR2 (germline): SGHNT, YYREEE (reference sequence). V shed 7 bases and J shed 1 base, with 14 bases lying between them. The CDR3 sequence is 14 residues long. CDR3 residues: CASGTQGANTEAFF. Written as DNA, the CDR3 is TGTGCCAGCGGAACACAGGGAGCGAACACTGAAGCTTTCTTT.

The genes are TRBV13 and TRBJ2-3; TRBD2 matches at 14 bases. This CDR3 is 17 amino acids long. CDR1 and CDR2 (germline): PRHDT, FYEKMQ (reference sequence). J gave up 4 bases and V 3 bases, and 6 bases lay outside the gene matches. As DNA, the CDR3 is TGTGCCAGCAGCTTCAGACTAGCGGGGGGGCTATCAGATACGCAGTATTTT. This encodes CASSFRLAGGLSDTQYF. The complete variable domain, with remaining parts taken from reference TRBV13 and TRBJ2-3, reads AAGVIQSPRHLIKEKRETATLKCYPIPRHDTVYWYQQGPGQDPQFLISFYEKMQSDKGSIPDRFSAQQFSDYHSELNMSSLELGDSALYFCASSFRLAGGLSDTQYFGPGTRLTVL.

This clone was picked up a small number of times. The J gene is TRBJ2-1, the V gene TRBV19, with D unclear. The germline gives CDR1 LNHDA, CDR2 SQIVND (reference sequence). This CDR3 region has 14 residues. Deletions cut 3 bases from V and 6 bases from J, with 12 bases between. CDR3 amino acids: CASSMLFNGNEQFF. The CDR3 nucleotides read TGTGCCAGTAGTATGCTCTTCAACGGCAATGAGCAGTTCTTC.

The J gene is TRBJ2-3, the V gene TRBV24-1; TRBD2 aligns across 11 bases. Germline trimming cut 3 bases from V and 4 bases from J; bases unmatched to any gene: 11. The CDR3 length is 18 residues. CDR1 is KGHDR, CDR2 SFDVKD, per germline. As DNA, the CDR3 is TGTGCCACCAGTGATCCCGGACTAGCGGGCGGGATCGCAGATACGCAGTATTTT. Amino acid sequence: CATSDPGLAGGIADTQYF.

This chain uses TRBV7-9 with TRBJ2-3; D is perhaps TRBD2 (6 bases). V gave up 2 bases and J gave up 0 bases, with 9 bases separating them. The CDR3 has 15 residues. Germline V gene sequence: CDR1 SEHNR, CDR2 FQNEAQ (reference sequence). CDR3 nucleotide sequence: TGTGCCAGCAGCTTATCTAGCGAGAGCACAGATACGCAGTATTTT. Its translation: CASSLSSESTDTQYF.

This chain links TRBV4-2 with TRBJ1-1; D remains unclear. Trimming stripped 2 bases from V and 5 bases from J, with 12 bases between. Per the germline V gene, CDR1 is LGHNA and CDR2 is YNFKEQ. CDR3 length: 14 residues. The CDR3 here is CASSQSQAATEAFF. In nucleotides, the CDR3 is TGTGCCAGCAGCCAATCGCAGGCAGCAACTGAAGCTTTCTTT.

V usage is TRBV29-1 and J usage is TRBJ2-2; 10 bases are shared with TRBD2. Germline CDR1 is SQVTM and CDR2 is ANQGSEA. V trimming: 5 bases; J trimming: 1 base; junction bases outside the gene matches: 4. This CDR3 contains 15 residues. Here the CDR3 DNA reads TGCAGCGTTCAACGGACTAGCGGGAACACCGGGGAGCTGTTTTTT. Translated, it gives CSVQRTSGNTGELFF.

V gene TRBV5-1 combines with J gene TRBJ2-7; 11 nucleotides align to TRBD1. The germline gives CDR1 SGHRS, CDR2 YFSETQ. CDR3 length equals 16 residues. The V segment lost 0 bases and the J segment 3 bases; nucleotides outside the gene matches: 5. CDR3 sequence: CASSLERTGGSYEQYF. The CDR3, as DNA: TGCGCCAGCAGCTTGGAGCGGACAGGGGGCAGCTACGAGCAGTACTTC.